These 28 T cell receptor beta chains were sequenced from one sample in a study of blood T cell repertoires in COVID-19. This table comes from immunoSEQ multiplex PCR, and its TCRdb copy is limited to in-frame clones, with some not included. Of under 350,000 clones listed, 75% to 90% are singletons. The sample taken for sequencing was peripheral blood. These receptors originate from a man aged 55 to 69 who had recovered from COVID-19.

This chain links TRBV10-2 with TRBJ1-4; D may be TRBD1 (6 bases). Germline V CDR1 and CDR2: WSHSY, SAAADI. Deletions cut 2 bases from V and 0 bases from J, with 10 bases between. The CDR3 length is 16 residues. DNA for the CDR3: TGCGCCAGCAGTGAGGGCAGGGGATCAACTAATGAAAAACTGTTTTTT. This encodes CASSEGRGSTNEKLFF.

This chain uses TRBV14 with TRBJ2-7; D might be TRBD1 (6 bases). The germline CDR1 and CDR2 sequences are SGHDN and FVKESK. The CDR3 is 15 residues long. Trimming stripped 4 bases from V and 6 bases from J, with 19 bases between. The CDR3 DNA is TGTGCCAGCAGCCTAATCCGGGACAAACGCTCCGAGCAGTACTTC. Translated: CASSLIRDKRSEQYF.

In its sample, this clone was seen a few times. J is TRBJ1-3 and V is TRBV27; 9 nucleotides match TRBD1. J lost 4 bases, V lost 0 bases, and 4 bases had no gene match. CDR3 size: 16 residues. CDR1 is MNHEY, CDR2 SMNVEV, per germline (reference sequence). As DNA, the CDR3 is TGTGCCAGCAGTTTATCCGGGACAGGGCCCGGAAACACCATATATTTT. Translation gives CASSLSGTGPGNTIYF.

This chain uses TRBV28 with TRBJ1-5; possible D gene TRBD1, 6 bases. V shed 4 bases and J shed 6 bases, with 13 bases lying between them. Germline CDR1 is MDHEN and CDR2 is SYDVKM. The CDR3 covers 14 residues. The CDR3 DNA reads as TGTGCCAGCAGTTGGCAGGGGCTCTTTCAGCCCCAGCATTTT. Translating gives CASSWQGLFQPQHF.

The chain is built from TRBV7-6 and TRBJ2-7, with D perhaps matching TRBD1 (6 bases). V was pared by 5 bases and J by 2 bases, with 16 bases between. The CDR3 covers 15 residues. CDR1 and CDR2 from the germline V gene are SGHVS and FNYEAQ. The CDR3 protein is CASSTQTGTTYEQYF. The CDR3 DNA reads TGTGCCAGCAGCACCCAAACCGGGACAACCTACGAGCAGTACTTC.

The chain combines TRBV6-1 with TRBJ2-2; no clear D. Germline V gene lookup returns CDR1 MNHNS and CDR2 SASEGT. V was trimmed by 2 bases and J by 3 bases, leaving 13 bases between them. The CDR3 is 16 residues long. The CDR3: CASSELATGHTGELFF. The DNA for the CDR3 is TGTGCCAGCAGTGAACTCGCGACGGGTCACACCGGGGAGCTGTTTTTT.

This clone was counted many times. The chain links TRBV27 to TRBJ2-7; D gene unclear. V gave up 4 bases and J gave up 3 bases, with 10 bases separating them. CDR1 is MNHEY, CDR2 SMNVEV, per germline (reference sequence). This CDR3 has 13 residues. CDR3 nucleotide sequence: TGTGCCAGCAGTTCCGACAAGGACTACGAGCAGTACTTC. It is translated as CASSSDKDYEQYF.

This clone was observed a few times. V usage is TRBV18 and J usage is TRBJ1-1, with D tentatively TRBD1 (6 bases). Trimming removed 0 bases from V and 4 bases from J, with 18 bases in between. In germline, CDR1 is KGHSH, CDR2 LQKENI. This CDR3 is built from 17 residues. CDR3 region: CASSPPPSGVGVTEAFF. The CDR3 DNA sequence: TGTGCCAGCTCACCACCGCCTTCAGGGGTTGGTGTCACTGAAGCTTTCTTT.

The chain is built from TRBV18 and TRBJ2-2; 8 nucleotides align to TRBD2. The CDR3 has 16 residues. Germline CDR1 reads KGHSH; CDR2 reads LQKENI. V lost 5 bases and J lost 4; bases outside the gene matches: 9. CDR3 bases: TGTGCCAGCTCAGCGACCGGGACTAGGGGCACCGGGGAGCTGTTTTTT. It specifies CASSATGTRGTGELFF.

V and J are TRBV5-1 and TRBJ2-2; D is possibly TRBD1 (5 bases). The CDR3 consists of 16 residues. The V and J ends lost 0 bases and 7 bases respectively, with 16 bases between them. Germline V gene sequence: CDR1 SGHRS, CDR2 YFSETQ. The CDR3 coding sequence is TGCGCCAGCAGCTTGGTGGCTGGGGCCGTTGGCGGGGAGCTGTTTTTT. This sequence encodes CASSLVAGAVGGELFF.

The chain has TRBV5-1 and TRBJ1-6; the D is unclear. The CDR3 runs to 17 residues. Trimming removed 0 bases from V and 0 bases from J, with 10 bases in between. Germline CDR1 and CDR2: SGHRS and YFSETQ. Here the CDR3 DNA reads TGCGCCAGCAGCTTGGGGGAGTTAAACTCCTATAATTCACCCCTCCACTTT. This sequence encodes CASSLGELNSYNSPLHF.

This clone was seen at least ten times. The CDR3 nucleotides are TGTGCCAGCAGCCACCTCAGGGGGAATGTTGATGGCTACACCTTC. Translating gives CASSHLRGNVDGYTF. The chain uses TRBV3-1 (or the pseudogene TRBV3-2) and TRBJ1-2, with 7 nucleotides matching TRBD1. Germline CDR1 reads LGHDT; CDR2 reads YNNKEL (reference sequence). There are 15 residues in the CDR3. With V trimmed by 3 bases and J by 6 bases, 10 bases remained unmatched.

This clone was detected only once. This chain connects TRBV30 to TRBJ1-5, with 7 bases fitting TRBD1. CDR1 is GTSNPN and CDR2 is SVGIG in the germline V gene (reference sequence). This CDR3 has 14 residues. V shed 5 bases, J shed 1 base, and the junction held 5 bases outside the gene matches. For the CDR3, the DNA is TGTGCCTGGGGGCAGGGGGTAAGCAATCAGCCCCAGCATTTT. It translates to CAWGQGVSNQPQHF.

V usage is TRBV27 and J usage is TRBJ2-1; TRBD2 matches at 12 bases. Trimming cost V 8 bases and J 4 bases; bases outside gene matches: 12. CDR3 length: 17 residues. CDR1 and CDR2 from the germline V gene are MNHEY and SMNVEV (reference sequence). The CDR3 DNA is TGTGCCAGCTCCCGGGTGACTAGCGGGAGTCAATACAATGAGCAGTTCTTC. This encodes CASSRVTSGSQYNEQFF.

The V gene is TRBV18, the J gene TRBJ1-1; 7 bases align to TRBD1. Germline CDR1 KGHSH, CDR2 LQKENI. V trimming: 6 bases; J trimming: 1 base; junction bases outside the gene matches: 5. This CDR3 comprises 14 residues. The CDR3 region has the DNA TGTGCCAGCTCCCCGGACAGGACGAACACTGAAGCTTTCTTT. Residues: CASSPDRTNTEAFF.

The J gene is TRBJ1-1, the V gene TRBV28, with no clear D. CDR3 length: 13 residues. Trimming shortened V by 6 bases and J by 0 bases, and 8 bases separated the two germline ends. The V gene's germline CDR1 is MDHEN and CDR2 SYDVKM. The CDR3 nucleotides read TGTGCCAGCAGATCGAGGATGAACACTGAAGCTTTCTTT. This codes for CASRSRMNTEAFF.

V is TRBV28 and J is TRBJ1-2; weak D call: TRBD1 (5 bases). The CDR3 has 14 amino acids. CDR1 MDHEN and CDR2 SYDVKM come from the germline V gene. V lost 5 bases to trimming and J lost 1 base, with 11 bases between them. The CDR3 nucleotides read TGTGCCAGCAGTGCCCCCCAGGGTAACTATGGCTACACCTTC. This sequence encodes CASSAPQGNYGYTF.

The genes are TRBV5-4 and TRBJ1-1; 8 nucleotides align to TRBD1. The CDR3 runs to 15 residues. Trimming took 0 bases from V and 1 from J; bases not matched to a gene: 2. The germline gives CDR1 SGHNT, CDR2 YYREEE (reference sequence). This chain's CDR3 is CASSLDRGSNTEAFF. DNA of the CDR3: TGTGCCAGCAGCTTGGACAGGGGGTCGAACACTGAAGCTTTCTTT.

Details on this clone: Its ends do not fully match the called genes, so a read error is possible. The rearrangement joins TRBV7-7 to TRBJ2-1, with 10 bases fitting TRBD1. There are 17 residues in the CDR3. The germline V gene encodes CDR1 SSHAT and CDR2 FNYEAQ (reference sequence). The CDR3 loop reads CASSLLGPGTGVSEQFF. CDR3 sequence (DNA): TGTGCTAGCAGCTTATTGGGGCCCGGGACAGGGGTTAGTGAGCAGTTCTTC.

The V call is TRBV10-2, the J call TRBJ2-7; 8 bases align to TRBD1. Germline CDR1 is WSHSY and CDR2 is SAAADI. The CDR3 is 15 amino acids. The J segment lost 3 bases and the V segment lost 8 bases, leaving 12 bases of the junction unmatched. The CDR3 nucleotides read TGCGCCAGCGAACCTATCCGGACAGGGAACTACGAGCAGTACTTC. It encodes CASEPIRTGNYEQYF.

This clone is a singleton in its sample. This chain connects TRBV6-5 to TRBJ1-1; 7 bases map to TRBD1. Germline V gene lookup returns CDR1 MNHEY and CDR2 SVGAGI. The CDR3 contains 14 residues. Trimming removed 6 bases from V and 5 bases from J; junction bases left unmatched: 9. CDR3 nucleotide sequence: TGTGCCAGCAGGACAACAGGGGTGGGAACTGAAGCTTTCTTT. It translates to CASRTTGVGTEAFF.

Points on this clone: This sample also contains other DNA sequences that code for the same CDR3. The chain is built from TRBV7-2 and TRBJ2-7, with D possibly TRBD1 on 5 matching bases. Germline V CDR1 and CDR2: SGHTA, FQGNSA. V was trimmed by 0 bases and J by 2 bases, leaving 11 bases between them. There are 15 residues in the CDR3. For the CDR3, the DNA is TGTGCCAGCAGCTTAGCGGCAGGGCCCACCTACGAGCAGTACTTC. It yields the protein CASSLAAGPTYEQYF. Together with reference TRBV7-2 and TRBJ2-7, the CDR3 gives the full variable domain: GAGVSQSPSNKVTEKGKDVELRCDPISGHTALYWYRQSLGQGLEFLIYFQGNSAPDKSGLPSDRFSAERTGGSVSTLTIQRTQQEDSAVYLCASSLAAGPTYEQYFGPGTRLTVT.

V gene TRBV10-3 combines with J gene TRBJ2-1; 8 bases line up with TRBD2. After removal of 3 bases from V and 4 bases from J, the junction contained 8 bases not matched to a gene. The germline CDR1 and CDR2 sequences are ENHRY and SYGVKD. The CDR3 sequence is 16 residues long. CDR3 bases: TGTGCCATCAGTGACCCCGGGCTAGCGGGTTACAATGAGCAGTTCTTC. Protein product: CAISDPGLAGYNEQFF.

The CDR3: CHDSLYEQYF. The CDR3 bases are TGCCACGACAGCCTCTACGAGCAGTACTTC. This sequence joins TRBV1 and TRBJ2-7; whether TRBD1, the table's D call, matches the DNA was not checked. TRBV1 is annotated as a pseudogene. CDR3 length equals 10 residues.

This sequence joins TRBV5-6 and TRBJ2-1, with a weak D call TRBD1 (5 bases). Trimming pared 7 bases from V and 10 bases from J, leaving 21 bases between. Germline values: CDR1 SGHDT, CDR2 YYEEEE. This CDR3 is 14 amino acids long. CDR3 sequence (DNA): TGTGCCAGCTTGCGCTGGAGAAAACCAGGGGAGCAGTTCTTC. It is translated as CASLRWRKPGEQFF.

This clone has more than one count but fewer than ten. The chain joins TRBV5-1 to TRBJ2-2; D ambiguous. The V end was cut by 1 base, the J end by 5 bases, with 12 bases between. This CDR3 is 15 amino acids long. The germline CDR1 and CDR2 sequences are SGHRS and YFSETQ. The CDR3 loop reads CASSLSPADTGELFF. For the CDR3, the DNA is TGCGCCAGCAGCTTGAGTCCGGCGGATACCGGGGAGCTGTTTTTT. Supplemented by reference TRBV5-1 and TRBJ2-2, the full variable domain reads KAGVTQTPRYLIKTRGQQVTLSCSPISGHRSVSWYQQTPGQGLQFLFEYFSETQRNKGNFPGRFSGRQFSNSRSEMNVSTLELGDSALYLCASSLSPADTGELFFGEGSRLTVL.

This chain connects TRBV6-6 to TRBJ2-2; 7 bases fit TRBD1. The V segment lost 4 bases and the J segment 10 bases; nucleotides outside the gene matches: 3. Per the germline V gene, CDR1 is MNHNY and CDR2 is SVGAGI (reference sequence). The CDR3 consists of 12 residues. CDR3 nucleotide sequence: TGTGCCAGCAGTTCGGGACAGTCGGAGCTGTTTTTT. It codes for CASSSGQSELFF.

The chain joins TRBV10-3 to TRBJ1-4; no firm D call. Trimming took off 10 bases at V and 0 bases at J, with 12 bases between the two ends. The CDR3 covers 14 residues. Per germline, CDR1 ENHRY and CDR2 SYGVKD. DNA of the CDR3: TGTGCCACCCGCCCCGGAGCAACTAATGAAAAACTGTTTTTT. Protein product: CATRPGATNEKLFF.